This T cell receptor (beta chain) emerged from a study of T-cell memory formation after mild COVID-19. Study outcomes and limitations: CM and EM subsets held most contracting CD4+ clones; EMRA held CD8+ ones.

The CDR3 is made up of 13 amino acids. Germline-derived CDR1 and CDR2 are SEHNR and FQNEAQ (reference sequence). Germline trimming cut 8 bases from V and 5 bases from J; bases unmatched to any gene: 8. This clonotype was found a few times. Its antigen is unidentified. Employing constant-segment primers, 5'RACE generated TCR alpha and TCR beta cDNA libraries bearing sample barcodes and UMIs. TCRdb re-derived calls from the 5' RACE reads in MiXCR, one entry per CDR3 protein. This table has about 400,000 distinct CDR3 sequences, roughly a quarter appearing once. The sequenced sample consisted of PBMCs or a T cell subset sorted from them (not recorded which). This TCR came from an adult woman who had mild COVID-19 (a few samples of this study predate the infection). Cell type and time point are not known. J is TRBJ1-1 and V is TRBV7-9, with 7 bases fitting TRBD1. The CDR3 DNA reads TGTGCCAGCGCCCTCACAGGGGTAACTGAAGCTTTCTTT. Translated: CASALTGVTEAFF.